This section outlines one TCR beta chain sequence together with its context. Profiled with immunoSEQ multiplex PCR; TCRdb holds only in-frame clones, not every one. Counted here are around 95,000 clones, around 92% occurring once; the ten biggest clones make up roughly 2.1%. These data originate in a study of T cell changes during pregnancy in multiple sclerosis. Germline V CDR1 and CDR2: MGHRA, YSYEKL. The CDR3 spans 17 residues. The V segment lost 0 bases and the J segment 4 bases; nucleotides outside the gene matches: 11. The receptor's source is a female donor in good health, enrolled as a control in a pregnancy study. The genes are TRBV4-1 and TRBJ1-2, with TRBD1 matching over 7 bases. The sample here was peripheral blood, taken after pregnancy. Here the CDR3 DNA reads TGCGCCAGCAGCCAAGATCCTAAGGGGGCGAATTTCTATGGCTACACCTTC. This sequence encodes CASSQDPKGANFYGYTF.